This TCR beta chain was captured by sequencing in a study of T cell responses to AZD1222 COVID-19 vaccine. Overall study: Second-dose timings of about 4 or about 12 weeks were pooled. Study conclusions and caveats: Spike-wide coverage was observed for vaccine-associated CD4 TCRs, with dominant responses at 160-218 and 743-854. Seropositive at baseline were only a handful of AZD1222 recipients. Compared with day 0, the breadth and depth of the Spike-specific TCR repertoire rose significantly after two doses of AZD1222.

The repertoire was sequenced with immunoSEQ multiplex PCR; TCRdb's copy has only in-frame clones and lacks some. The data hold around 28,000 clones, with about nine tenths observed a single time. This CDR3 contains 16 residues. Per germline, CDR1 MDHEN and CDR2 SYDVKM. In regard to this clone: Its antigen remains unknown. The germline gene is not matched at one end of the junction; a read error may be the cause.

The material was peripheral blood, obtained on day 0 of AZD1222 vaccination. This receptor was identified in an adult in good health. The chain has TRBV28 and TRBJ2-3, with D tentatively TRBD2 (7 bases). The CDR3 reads CASSPPGGGRTDTQYF. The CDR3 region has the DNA TGTGCCAGCAGTCCCCCTGGGGGGGGGCGCACCGATACGCAGTATTTT. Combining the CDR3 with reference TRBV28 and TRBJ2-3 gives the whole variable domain DVKVTQSSRYLVKRTGEKVFLECVQDMDHENMFWYRQDPGLGLRLIYFSYDVKMKEKGDIPEGYSVSREKKERFSLILESASTNQTSMYLCASSPPGGGRTDTQYFGPGTRLTVL.